The 9 T cell receptor beta chains below were found in one sample sequenced in a study of blood T cell repertoires in COVID-19. Assay: immunoSEQ multiplex PCR; the TCRdb copy retains only in-frame clones and omits some. The table records about 300,000 clones, 70% to 90% of them present only once. Material for sequencing was PBMCs or T cells enriched from blood (not recorded which). All receptors derive from a woman under 30 who had recovered from COVID-19.

The chain uses TRBV10-3 and TRBJ2-7, with 9 bases that match TRBD2. Germline CDR1 reads ENHRY; CDR2 reads SYGVKD. The CDR3 loop spans 13 amino acids. V was pared by 3 bases and J by 5 bases, with 2 bases of the junction left unmatched. CDR3 in DNA: TGTGCCATCAGTGATTCTAGCGGGAACGAGCAGTACTTC. Protein: CAISDSSGNEQYF.

This clone has only one observation. In DNA, the CDR3 is TGTGCCACCAGCGGTAAAAGACAGGGCCCTAGCACAGATACGCAGTATTTT. It encodes CATSGKRQGPSTDTQYF. J is TRBJ2-3 and V is TRBV15; 7 bases align to TRBD1. Losses at the gene ends were 5 bases for V and 0 bases for J; bases not matched to a gene: 11. The germline gives CDR1 LNHNV, CDR2 YYDKDF (reference sequence). The CDR3 runs 17 residues.

The V gene is TRBV14, the J gene TRBJ2-5; 7 positions agree with TRBD1. Germline V gene sequence: CDR1 SGHDN, CDR2 FVKESK. With 3 bases clipped from V and 5 bases from J, the junction kept 6 bases outside the gene matches. This CDR3 contains 14 residues. CDR3: CASSQLTGKETQYF. Here the CDR3 DNA reads TGTGCCAGCAGCCAGTTGACAGGGAAGGAGACCCAGTACTTC.

In its sample, this clone ranks as medium-sized. This chain links TRBV27 with TRBJ2-7, with 9 bases identical to TRBD2. Germline V gene sequence: CDR1 MNHEY, CDR2 SMNVEV (reference sequence). This CDR3 region has 13 residues. With V trimmed by 6 bases and J by 2 bases, 2 bases remained unmatched. CDR3 bases: TGTGCCAGCAGCTGGACTAGCGCCTACGAGCAGTACTTC. It yields the protein CASSWTSAYEQYF.

This clone was picked up a small number of times. V gene TRBV27 combines with J gene TRBJ1-1; 9 bases fit TRBD1. Trimming at V came to 4 bases and at J to 6 bases, leaving 9 bases not matched to a gene. This CDR3 is built from 15 residues. Germline loops: CDR1 MNHEY, CDR2 SMNVEV (reference sequence). The CDR3 nucleotides read TGTGCCAGCAGTTCTCTACAGGGGGCGCCGTCTGAAGCTTTCTTT. As protein: CASSSLQGAPSEAFF.

The CDR3 loop reads CASSHLTDRPNTEAFF. The CDR3 DNA sequence: TGTGCCAGCAGCCACCTCACGGACAGGCCGAACACTGAAGCTTTCTTT. The chain links TRBV4-2 to TRBJ1-1; 7 bases are shared with TRBD1. The V segment lost 3 bases and the J segment 1 base; nucleotides outside the gene matches: 8. The CDR3 runs 16 residues. CDR1 and CDR2 from the germline V gene are LGHNA and YNFKEQ.

This sequence joins TRBV5-6 and TRBJ2-5, with no clear D. Trimming took off 4 bases at V and 4 bases at J, with 17 bases between the two ends. CDR1 is SGHDT and CDR2 is YYEEEE in the germline V gene. CDR3 length: 15 residues. Here the CDR3 DNA reads TGTGCCAGCAGCGTCGGTGTGTATCGAGGAGAGACCCAGTACTTC. As protein: CASSVGVYRGETQYF.

This clone was seen a few times. The chain employs TRBV6-5 and TRBJ2-5; no clear D. Looked up from germline, CDR1 is MNHEY and CDR2 is SVGAGI. This CDR3 comprises 14 residues. V gave up 2 bases and J gave up 1 base, with 8 bases separating them. As DNA, the CDR3 is TGTGCCAGCAGTTACGGGTGGGCCCAAGAGACCCAGTACTTC. This codes for CASSYGWAQETQYF.

The chain couples TRBV5-4 to TRBJ2-1; D possibly corresponds to TRBD2 (5 bases). The ends were cut back, 4 bases at V and 8 bases at J, with 25 bases in the middle. Germline CDR1 reads SGHNT; CDR2 reads YYREEE (reference sequence). This CDR3 has 17 amino acids. The CDR3 sequence is CASSPPGMGRSGDEQFF. For the CDR3, the DNA is TGTGCCAGCAGCCCCCCCGGGATGGGAAGGAGCGGCGATGAGCAGTTCTTC.